This T cell receptor beta chain was documented in a study of control samples from healthy donors and cancer patients. The data were produced by immunoSEQ multiplex PCR, yet TCRdb's version contains in-frame clones alone and is incomplete. The data contain about 52,000 clones, roughly 95% of them singletons. Unmatched junction bases numbered 6, after V lost 4 bases and J lost 7 bases. The CDR3 consists of 15 residues. Germline V lookup: CDR1 MNHEY, CDR2 SMNVEV (reference sequence). V is TRBV27 and J is TRBJ1-6; 8 bases match TRBD1. Sequencing used blood. This receptor was taken from a man aged 30-40 years in good health. CDR3 sequence (DNA): TGTGCCAGCAGTTCAGCTGGACAGGGAAATTCACCCCTCCACTTT. Translation: CASSSAGQGNSPLHF.